Shown below are 22 T cell receptor beta chains from a single sample sequenced in a study of T cells in Graves' hyperthyroidism and ophthalmopathy. RNA transcripts yielded amplified TCR beta CDR3 regions. First-round RT-PCR targeting the TCR CDR3 was performed with the HTBI primer set. Using its own MiXCR run on the multiplex PCR reads, TCRdb lists one record per CDR3 protein. The table has approximately 690,000 distinct CDR3 sequences, 14% seen once. The specimen sequenced was blood. These TCRs come from a woman in her forties or fifties with Graves' ophthalmopathy.

In nucleotides, the CDR3 is TGCAGCGCCGACAGGGACTATGGCTACACCTTC. Protein: CSADRDYGYTF. The chain carries TRBV29-1 and TRBJ1-2, with 7 bases matching TRBD1. Germline V gives CDR1 SQVTM, CDR2 ANQGSEA. There are 11 residues in the CDR3. Germline trimming cut 7 bases from V and 3 bases from J; bases unmatched to any gene: 2. Full variable domain (rest looked up from reference TRBV29-1 and TRBJ1-2): SAVISQKPSRDICQRGTSLTIQCQVDSQVTMMFWYRQQPGQSLTLIATANQGSEATYESGFVIDKFPISRPNLTFSTLTVSNMSPEDSSIYLCSADRDYGYTFGSGTRLTVV.

This clonotype was detected only a few times. The CDR3 DNA reads TGCAGTGCTAGTAGCGGTCCCTACGAGCAGTACTTC. This sequence encodes CSASSGPYEQYF. This rearrangement joins TRBV20-1 to TRBJ2-7, with a tentative D call TRBD2 (6 bases). CDR1 and CDR2 from the germline V gene are DFQATT and SNEGSKA (reference sequence). Trimming took off 3 bases at V and 2 bases at J, with 8 bases between the two ends. This CDR3 comprises 12 residues.

The rearrangement links TRBV3-1 to TRBJ2-3; 9 bases agree with TRBD2. Per the germline V gene, CDR1 is LGHDT and CDR2 is YNNKEL (reference sequence). This CDR3 is built from 14 residues. V lost 2 bases, J lost 10 bases, and 7 bases stayed unmatched. The CDR3 DNA sequence: TGTGCCAGCAGCCAAATGGCTAGCGGGATGTCGCAGTATTTT. It is translated as CASSQMASGMSQYF.

The chain links TRBV6-2 or TRBV6-3 to TRBJ2-1; D is unclear. Per germline, CDR1 MNHEY and CDR2 SVGEGT. Trimming pared 2 bases from V and 4 bases from J, leaving 6 bases between. This CDR3 has 13 residues. CDR3 protein: CASSYMGYNEQFF. CDR3 DNA: TGTGCCAGCAGTTACATGGGATACAATGAGCAGTTCTTC.

This clonotype was counted ten times or more. This chain uses TRBV18 with TRBJ1-5, with D unclear. The V gene lost 6 bases and the J gene lost 4 bases, with 13 bases spanning the gap. The CDR3 has 14 residues. Per germline, CDR1 KGHSH and CDR2 LQKENI. The CDR3 DNA sequence: TGTGCCAGCTCCCAACAAAAAGAAAATCAGCCCCAGCATTTT. This sequence encodes CASSQQKENQPQHF.

In this sample, this clonotype turned up a few times. The V and J genes are TRBV28 and TRBJ1-5; no clear D. The V gene's germline CDR1 is MDHEN and CDR2 SYDVKM. V lost 4 bases and J lost 2, with 15 bases in between. This CDR3 spans 16 amino acids. CDR3 coding DNA: TGTGCCAGCAGTTCCCGACTGAGTAGGGGCAATCAGCCCCAGCATTTT. Translated: CASSSRLSRGNQPQHF.

There are many counts of this clonotype. CDR3 DNA sequence: TGTGCCAGCAGCTTAGTCGGACTAGCGGGAGAAAATGAGCAGTTCTTC. This translates into CASSLVGLAGENEQFF. The rearrangement joins TRBV7-8 to TRBJ2-1; the match to TRBD2 covers 13 bases. This CDR3 comprises 16 residues. Looked up from germline, CDR1 is SGHVS and CDR2 is FQNEAQ. Trimming took 1 base from V and 7 from J; bases not matched to a gene: 4.

In this sample, this clonotype turned up many times. The chain couples TRBV29-1 to TRBJ2-1; 9 bases match TRBD2. Germline lookup yields CDR1 SQVTM and CDR2 ANQGSEA. This CDR3 contains 15 residues. V lost 1 base to trimming and J lost 3 bases; unmatched junction nucleotides: 4. The CDR3 DNA reads TGCAGCGTTGAAGGGAGACTAGCGGTCTACAATGAGCAGTTCTTC. Its protein is CSVEGRLAVYNEQFF.

This clonotype was detected many times. The genes are TRBV5-1 and TRBJ2-3; unclear D gene. The germline V and J ends were trimmed by 0 bases and 3 bases, with 14 bases remaining between them. Per germline, CDR1 SGHRS and CDR2 YFSETQ. The CDR3 contains 16 residues. The CDR3 nucleotides read TGCGCCAGCAGCTTGGCCACGGTGGGCCGTACAGATACGCAGTATTTT. Its protein is CASSLATVGRTDTQYF.

Concerning this clonotype itself: At one boundary the junction diverges from the germline segment, which might be a read error. The V call is TRBV20-1, the J call TRBJ2-5; TRBD2 aligns across 10 bases. CDR3 length equals 12 residues. Per germline, CDR1 DFQATT and CDR2 SNEGSKA (reference sequence). The CDR3 sequence: CSASEFSGRIHF. The CDR3 bases are TGCAGTGCTTCAGAATTTAGCGGGAGGATCCACTTC.

The chain carries TRBV7-3 and TRBJ2-3, with unresolved D. V was pared by 5 bases and J by 10 bases, with 16 bases between. This CDR3 is 13 amino acids long. The germline CDR1 and CDR2 sequences are SGHTA and FQGTGA. The CDR3 sequence: CASSQEGSAPQYF. The CDR3 DNA follows: TGTGCCAGCAGCCAAGAAGGGTCAGCTCCGCAGTATTTT.

This clonotype occurred many times. The CDR3 region is CASSYSGGPQHF. The CDR3 DNA reads TGTGCCAGCAGTTACTCCGGGGGGCCCCAGCATTTT. The V gene is TRBV6-6, the J gene TRBJ1-5, with D possibly being TRBD1 (5 bases). The V gene lost 0 bases and the J gene lost 9 bases, with 6 bases spanning the gap. Germline CDR1 MNHNY, CDR2 SVGAGI (reference sequence). This CDR3 has 12 amino acids.

The V gene is TRBV29-1, the J gene TRBJ1-5; 9 bases align to TRBD1. The CDR3 covers 15 residues. The trim removed 4 bases at V and 2 bases at J, leaving 6 bases unmatched. Per the germline V gene, CDR1 is SQVTM and CDR2 is ANQGSEA. The CDR3 sequence is CSVAPRDRGNQPQHF. The CDR3 region has the DNA TGCAGCGTTGCCCCCCGGGACAGGGGCAATCAGCCCCAGCATTTT. The whole variable domain, remainder taken from reference TRBV29-1 and TRBJ1-5, is SAVISQKPSRDICQRGTSLTIQCQVDSQVTMMFWYRQQPGQSLTLIATANQGSEATYESGFVIDKFPISRPNLTFSTLTVSNMSPEDSSIYLCSVAPRDRGNQPQHFGDGTRLSIL.

This clonotype was counted ten times or more. The chain carries TRBV12-3 or TRBV12-4 and TRBJ2-7; 13 positions agree with TRBD2. The J segment lost 2 bases and the V segment lost 9 bases, leaving 10 bases of the junction unmatched. CDR3 size: 16 residues. CDR3 amino acids: CARTELGLAGAYEQYF. The CDR3 nucleotides are TGTGCCAGAACCGAGCTTGGACTAGCGGGGGCCTACGAGCAGTACTTC.

There are a few counts of this clonotype. DNA for the CDR3: TGCAGTGCTAGAAACCGACAGGGCGCCACAGATACGCAGTATTTT. Its protein product is CSARNRQGATDTQYF. J is TRBJ2-3 and V is TRBV20-1; 7 nucleotides line up with TRBD1. Germline V gives CDR1 DFQATT, CDR2 SNEGSKA (reference sequence). V lost 2 bases to trimming and J lost 2 bases; unmatched junction nucleotides: 7. The CDR3 covers 15 residues.

There are a few counts of this clonotype. The chain has TRBV10-3 and TRBJ1-5; D is ambiguous. Trimming took 0 bases from V and 2 from J, leaving 17 bases between them. The CDR3 covers 18 residues. CDR1 ENHRY and CDR2 SYGVKD come from the germline V gene. This CDR3 is CAISESGLGIDGNQPQHF. The DNA of the CDR3 is TGTGCCATCAGTGAGTCCGGACTGGGGATTGATGGCAATCAGCCCCAGCATTTT.

This clonotype was observed at least ten times. Here the CDR3 reads CASSLWDRVFVDYGYTF. CDR3 DNA sequence: TGTGCCAGCAGTTTATGGGACAGGGTTTTTGTTGACTATGGCTACACCTTC. V usage is TRBV28 and J usage is TRBJ1-2; the match to TRBD1 covers 8 bases. The ends lost 0 bases at V and 3 bases at J; junction bases unmatched: 9. Looked up from germline, CDR1 is MDHEN and CDR2 is SYDVKM. The CDR3 totals 17 residues.

This clonotype was observed a few times. A single base separates this from a much larger clone, so it may be a read error. No conserved phenylalanine or tryptophan ends this CDR3, so it is likely a read error. This chain uses TRBV20-1 with TRBJ2-3, with TRBD1 as a possible D gene (6 bases). This CDR3 comprises 14 residues. V gave up 1 base and J gave up 4 bases, with 12 bases separating them. Germline CDR1 is DFQATT and CDR2 is SNEGSKA (reference sequence). The CDR3 DNA follows: TGCAGTGCTAGAGTCTTGACAGGATCAGATACGCAGTATTCT. It codes for CSARVLTGSDTQYS.

This clonotype came up many times. The rearrangement links TRBV28 to TRBJ1-5, with unresolved D. This CDR3 has 13 amino acids. Germline CDR1 MDHEN, CDR2 SYDVKM. Deletions cut 5 bases from V and 7 bases from J, with 12 bases between. The CDR3 sequence: CASSRSTGQPQHF. In DNA, the CDR3 is TGTGCCAGCAGTCGAAGTACGGGCCAGCCCCAGCATTTT.

This clonotype has a count of ten or more. V usage is TRBV28 and J usage is TRBJ2-5; D is undetermined. V lost 3 bases, J lost 5 bases, and 13 bases lay in between. The CDR3 loop spans 14 amino acids. The germline V gene encodes CDR1 MDHEN and CDR2 SYDVKM. CDR3 sequence (DNA): TGTGCCAGCAGTTTTGGTAATGGTCTGGAGACCCAGTACTTC. It yields the protein CASSFGNGLETQYF.

This clonotype has a count of ten or more. The V call is TRBV14, the J call TRBJ2-1; 14 bases align to TRBD2. The germline V gene encodes CDR1 SGHDN and CDR2 FVKESK. V was pared by 5 bases and J by 3 bases, with 6 bases of the junction left unmatched. This CDR3 comprises 17 residues. The CDR3 DNA follows: TGTGCCAGCAGCACACGACTAGCGGGAGGGTTCTACAATGAGCAGTTCTTC. This sequence encodes CASSTRLAGGFYNEQFF.

The V call is TRBV10-1, the J call TRBJ2-1; D gene ambiguous. Germline CDR1 and CDR2: WNHNN and SYGVQD (reference sequence). The CDR3 length is 10 residues. V was shortened by 11 bases and J by 4 bases, with 6 bases between the two germline ends. The CDR3, as DNA: TGCGCCGGGCGATACAATGAGCAGTTCTTC. It encodes CAGRYNEQFF.